This section outlines one T cell receptor beta chain sequence together with its context. One junction end disagrees with the germline gene, perhaps due to a read error. The sample is drawn from a study of blood T cells in healthy people across ages. Then a second PCR, running roughly 7 to 11 cycles, was carried out with a sample-barcoded 5' primer and a J-beta primer mix. One entry per CDR3 protein, called by TCRdb with MiXCR from the 5' RACE reads. The table has some 1.7 million distinct CDR3 sequences, over 25% seen once. The CDR3 spans 18 residues. Germline V gene sequence: CDR1 SGHAT, CDR2 FQNNGV.

The gene calls are TRBV11-2 and TRBJ2-1, with 11 bases matching TRBD2. The sequence came from a woman younger than 45 in good health. Specimen: blood. The CDR3 region has the DNA TGTGCCAGCAGCTTAGACTATACTAGCGGGGGAACCTACGATGAGCAGTTCTTC. Protein: CASSLDYTSGGTYDEQFF.